The clone carrying this T cell receptor (beta chain) was observed once. V gave up 6 bases and J gave up 5 bases, with 16 bases separating them. CDR3 length: 14 residues. Germline values: CDR1 MGHDK, CDR2 SYGVNS. These data belong to a study of control samples from healthy donors and cancer patients. Profiling relied on immunoSEQ multiplex PCR, and the TCRdb table lists in-frame clones only, not all of them. The sample holds 90,000 to 100,000 clones, around three quarters seen once. The sequenced sample was blood. The V and J genes are TRBV25-1 and TRBJ1-1; TRBD1 is a possible D gene (6 bases). This receptor was obtained from a woman aged 25 to 39 in good health. As DNA, the CDR3 is TGTGCCAGCAGGGGGGGCAGGTTGGGGACTGAAGCTTTCTTT. It translates to CASRGGRLGTEAFF.